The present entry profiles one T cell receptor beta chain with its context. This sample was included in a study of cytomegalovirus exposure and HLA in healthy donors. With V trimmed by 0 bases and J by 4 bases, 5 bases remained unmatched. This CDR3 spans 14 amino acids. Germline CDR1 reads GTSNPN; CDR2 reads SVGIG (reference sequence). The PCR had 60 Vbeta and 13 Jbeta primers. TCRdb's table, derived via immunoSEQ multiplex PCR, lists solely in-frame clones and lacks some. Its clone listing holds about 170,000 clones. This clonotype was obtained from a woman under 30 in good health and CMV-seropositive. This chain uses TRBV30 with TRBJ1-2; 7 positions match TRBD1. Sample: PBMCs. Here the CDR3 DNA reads TGTGCCTGGAGTGTAGACAGGGCGTCCTATGGCTACACCTTC. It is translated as CAWSVDRASYGYTF.